The clone carrying this TCR beta chain turned up a few times. TCRdb keeps only in-frame clones here, not all; method: immunoSEQ multiplex PCR. Of some 100,000 clones in the sample, about 91% are singletons; the top ten hold over 2.5%. The sample comes from a study of T cell changes during pregnancy in multiple sclerosis. The CDR3 has 14 residues. V was clipped by 7 bases and J by 8 bases; unmatched bases: 4. CDR1 is LNHDA and CDR2 is SQIVND in the germline V gene (reference sequence). This material consisted of peripheral blood, taken in the second trimester of pregnancy. V usage is TRBV19 and J usage is TRBJ2-1, with TRBD2 matching 14 bases. The TCR sequence derives from a female donor with multiple sclerosis, enrolled in a pregnancy study. The CDR3 here is CASMGTSGRDEQFF. In nucleotides, the CDR3 is TGTGCCAGTATGGGGACTAGCGGGAGAGATGAGCAGTTCTTC.